This passage covers 8 T cell receptor beta chains from one sample sequenced in a study of T cells after posttransplantation cyclophosphamide. This table comes from immunoSEQ multiplex PCR, and its TCRdb copy is limited to in-frame clones, with some not included. The sample shows 6,000 to 7,500 clones, none of them appearing just once. A marrow graft followed busulfan-fludarabine conditioning, with cyclophosphamide on days +3 and +4. This specimen consisted of PBMCs, obtained after allogeneic stem cell transplant with posttransplant cyclophosphamide. The receptors were sampled from a male patient in his fifties who received an allogeneic stem cell transplant from an unrelated donor, was CMV-positive, and had acute GVHD only. T cells may partly derive from the graft donor.

The table lists this clone with a few counts. Here the CDR3 DNA reads TGTGCCAGCAGTCCCGGTGGGACAACCCCAAATTCACCCCTCCACTTT. Encoded protein: CASSPGGTTPNSPLHF. This chain uses TRBV27 with TRBJ1-6; D is possibly TRBD1 (6 bases). The CDR3 has 16 amino acids. V gave up 5 bases and J gave up 7 bases, with 18 bases separating them. Germline lookup yields CDR1 MNHEY and CDR2 SMNVEV (reference sequence).

This sequence joins TRBV9 and TRBJ2-3, with D possibly matching TRBD2 (5 bases). There are 14 residues in the CDR3. Per germline, CDR1 SGDLS and CDR2 YYNGEE. The germline V and J ends were trimmed by 1 base and 4 bases, with 10 bases remaining between them. The CDR3 DNA reads as TGTGCCAGCAGCGTATTCGGGATCGCAGATACGCAGTATTTT. It translates to CASSVFGIADTQYF. Together with reference TRBV9 and TRBJ2-3, the CDR3 gives the full variable domain: DSGVTQTPKHLITATGQRVTLRCSPRSGDLSVYWYQQSLDQGLQFLIQYYNGEERAKGNILERFSAQQFPDLHSELNLSSLELGDSALYFCASSVFGIADTQYFGPGTRLTVL.

In this sample, this clone turned up many times. J is TRBJ2-7 and V is TRBV5-6; the match to TRBD1 covers 12 bases. The V gene's germline CDR1 is SGHDT and CDR2 YYEEEE. This CDR3 is built from 14 residues. Unmatched junction bases numbered 4, after V lost 3 bases and J lost 6 bases. CDR3 in DNA: TGTGCCAGCAGCTCGACGGGACAGGGGGCCGAGCAGTACTTC. Translation: CASSSTGQGAEQYF.

V gene TRBV28 combines with J gene TRBJ2-1; TRBD2 matches at 7 bases. The CDR3 is 17 amino acids. J gave up 6 bases and V 6 bases, and 17 bases lay outside the gene matches. Germline assignment: CDR1 MDHEN and CDR2 SYDVKM. In DNA, the CDR3 is TGTGCCAGCAGGGGGTATGGGCGGGCGGGAGTCCCCAATGAGCAGTTCTTC. Translation gives CASRGYGRAGVPNEQFF.

This clone was counted many times. The V call is TRBV28, the J call TRBJ2-2; 7 bases agree with TRBD2. CDR3 length: 16 residues. V trimming: 3 bases; J trimming: 4 bases; junction bases outside the gene matches: 8. CDR1 MDHEN and CDR2 SYDVKM come from the germline V gene. In DNA, the CDR3 is TGTGCCAGCAGTTTCGCCGGGAGGCGGGTCACCGGGGAGCTGTTTTTT. It codes for CASSFAGRRVTGELFF.

At least ten counts were recorded for this clone. The chain recombines TRBV7-2 with TRBJ2-2; D ambiguous. The germline CDR1 and CDR2 sequences are SGHTA and FQGNSA. The germline V and J ends were trimmed by 4 bases and 4 bases, with 10 bases remaining between them. This CDR3 has 14 amino acids. CDR3 coding DNA: TGTGCCAGCAGCTCACTCGGGTCCACCGGGGAGCTGTTTTTT. It translates to CASSSLGSTGELFF.

V gene TRBV5-1 combines with J gene TRBJ2-5; 8 nucleotides line up with TRBD1. The CDR3 consists of 15 residues. The J segment lost 5 bases and the V segment lost 0 bases, leaving 6 bases of the junction unmatched. Germline V lookup: CDR1 SGHRS, CDR2 YFSETQ. The CDR3 bases are TGCGCCAGCAGCTTGGGCCAGGGGGCGCGGGAGACCCAGTACTTC. Its protein is CASSLGQGARETQYF.

This clone was recorded at least ten times. The J gene is TRBJ2-1, the V gene TRBV30, with 10 bases matching TRBD2. This CDR3 is 18 amino acids long. The J segment lost 4 bases and the V segment lost 0 bases, leaving 12 bases of the junction unmatched. The germline V gene encodes CDR1 GTSNPN and CDR2 SVGIG (reference sequence). DNA of the CDR3: TGTGCCTGGAGTGTTTACCTAGCGGGAGCAGGCCAATACAATGAGCAGTTCTTC. This encodes CAWSVYLAGAGQYNEQFF.